Sequencing of this T cell receptor (beta chain) was carried out in a study of cytomegalovirus exposure and HLA in healthy donors. Study-level findings and limits: Highly shared variants forming one cluster were likely a sequencing artifact. Donor immune exposure was known only as CMV serostatus. Analysis was performed later, and it showed HLA-associated TCR beta chains to be more clonally expanded than equally common others.

On this clone itself: The antigen remains undetermined.

V gave up 1 base and J gave up 2 bases, with 9 bases separating them. The CDR3 contains 14 residues. Looked up from germline, CDR1 is SGHNT and CDR2 is YYREEE (reference sequence). Sampled while nominally healthy, donors likely had unrecorded immune exposures. Amplification used 60 Vbeta primers and 13 Jbeta primers. TCRdb's copy holds only in-frame clones and misses some; the assay was immunoSEQ multiplex PCR. The profile covers about 140,000 clones, with over 75% appearing a single time and about 10% taken by the ten largest. The V and J genes are TRBV5-4 and TRBJ2-5; a possible D gene is TRBD2 (5 bases). Input material: PBMCs. This clonotype was obtained from a woman in her fifties or sixties in good health and CMV-seropositive. The CDR3 is CASSLSSSQETQYF. The CDR3 DNA is TGTGCCAGCAGCTTGTCTAGCTCGCAAGAGACCCAGTACTTC.